The 29 T cell receptor beta chains below come from one sample, sequenced in a study of blood T cells in healthy people across ages. Alongside a J-beta primer mix, a sample-barcoded 5' primer served in a second PCR lasting 7 to 11 cycles. In TCRdb, the 5' RACE reads were re-called with MiXCR into one record per CDR3 protein. The data contain approximately 1,700,000 distinct CDR3 sequences, roughly two fifths of them singletons. Sequencing used blood. The receptor source for this set is a human donor in good health.

This clonotype has only a few counts. This chain joins TRBV29-1 and TRBJ2-3; D might be TRBD2 (6 bases). V gave up 2 bases and J gave up 2 bases, with 17 bases separating them. CDR3 length: 16 residues. Per germline, CDR1 SQVTM and CDR2 ANQGSEA. The CDR3 loop reads CSVERVGGSLTDTQYF. CDR3 bases: TGCAGCGTTGAAAGGGTGGGGGGAAGTCTCACAGATACGCAGTATTTT.

This chain uses TRBV20-1 with TRBJ1-5; D perhaps matches TRBD1 (5 bases). Germline-derived CDR1 and CDR2 are DFQATT and SNEGSKA (reference sequence). Trimming left V 3 bases short and J 5 bases short, with 14 bases between. CDR3 length: 14 amino acids. The CDR3 DNA follows: TGCAGTGCTAGTGAAGGGGACGCTCATCAGCCCCAGCATTTT. Translating it yields CSASEGDAHQPQHF.

V gene TRBV4-3 combines with J gene TRBJ2-3; 11 positions agree with TRBD2. CDR1 and CDR2 (germline): LGHNA, YSLEER. V was clipped by 6 bases and J by 3 bases; unmatched bases: 11. CDR3 length: 17 residues. Here the CDR3 reads CASRKLAGGPGTDTQYF. DNA of the CDR3: TGCGCCAGCAGGAAATTAGCGGGGGGGCCGGGTACAGATACGCAGTATTTT.

V is TRBV10-3 and J is TRBJ2-3; D possibly matches TRBD1 or TRBD2 (5 bases each). The germline V gene encodes CDR1 ENHRY and CDR2 SYGVKD. The V end was cut by 7 bases, the J end by 0 bases, with 14 bases between. The CDR3 covers 15 residues. CDR3 sequence reads: CAIKGTLSSTDTQYF. The CDR3, as DNA: TGTGCCATCAAGGGGACGTTATCTAGCACAGATACGCAGTATTTT.

The table lists this clonotype with many counts. The chain joins TRBV7-8 to TRBJ2-1, with 8 bases aligning to TRBD2. This CDR3 has 12 amino acids. Per germline, CDR1 SGHVS and CDR2 FQNEAQ. The V and J ends lost 5 bases and 7 bases, in that order; junction bases with no gene match: 1. This chain's CDR3 is CASSTGGNEQFF. The CDR3 DNA sequence: TGTGCCAGCAGCACGGGGGGGAATGAGCAGTTCTTC.

The chain uses TRBV20-1 and TRBJ2-7, with 9 bases lining up with TRBD2. Germline V gene sequence: CDR1 DFQATT, CDR2 SNEGSKA (reference sequence). The CDR3 covers 16 residues. V lost 5 bases to trimming and J lost 3 bases; unmatched junction nucleotides: 14. CDR3 sequence (DNA): TGCAGTGCTCAAGCGGGGGGTCACGGACGATACTACGAGCAGTACTTC. It specifies CSAQAGGHGRYYEQYF.

The chain joins TRBV10-3 to TRBJ2-1; 9 nucleotides line up with TRBD2. Per germline, CDR1 ENHRY and CDR2 SYGVKD. The junction had 17 bases not matched to a gene; V was cut back by 2 bases and J by 9 bases. The CDR3 spans 18 residues. CDR3 amino acids: CAISEPGSSGAYSGEQFF. The CDR3 DNA reads as TGTGCCATCAGTGAGCCTGGTTCTAGCGGGGCTTATAGCGGTGAGCAGTTCTTC.

This clonotype appeared a few times. The CDR3 region has the DNA TGTGCCAGCAGTGTTAGGACTAGCGGCTCCTACGAGCAGTACTTC. This encodes CASSVRTSGSYEQYF. The chain combines TRBV25-1 with TRBJ2-7; 10 bases align to TRBD2. CDR3 length equals 15 residues. Per the germline V gene, CDR1 is MGHDK and CDR2 is SYGVNS. After removal of 4 bases from V and 0 bases from J, the junction contained 3 bases not matched to a gene.

In this sample, this clonotype turned up many times. The V and J genes are TRBV2 and TRBJ2-5; D not resolved. CDR3 length equals 13 residues. Germline V gives CDR1 SNHLY, CDR2 FYNNEI. V was shortened by 6 bases and J by 4 bases, with 12 bases between the two germline ends. The CDR3 sequence: CASRVFPGETQYF. As DNA, the CDR3 is TGTGCCAGCAGGGTCTTTCCGGGAGAGACCCAGTACTTC. Together with reference TRBV2 and TRBJ2-5, the CDR3 gives the full variable domain: EPEVTQTPSHQVTQMGQEVILRCVPISNHLYFYWYRQILGQKVEFLVSFYNNEISEKSEIFDDQFSVERPDGSNFTLKIRSTKLEDSAMYFCASRVFPGETQYFGPGTRLLVL.

In this sample, this clonotype turned up a few times. The gene calls are TRBV11-3 and TRBJ2-7; D uncertain. Germline CDR1 SGHNT, CDR2 YENEEA. The CDR3 is 13 residues long. Trimming removed 0 bases from V and 4 bases from J, with 7 bases in between. The CDR3 here is CASSLDWQYEQYF. CDR3 coding DNA: TGTGCCAGCAGCTTAGATTGGCAGTACGAGCAGTACTTC.

This rearrangement joins TRBV24-1 to TRBJ2-5, with D perhaps matching TRBD1 or TRBD2 (5 bases each). CDR1 is KGHDR and CDR2 is SFDVKD in the germline V gene. This CDR3 spans 16 amino acids. Deletions cut 0 bases from V and 5 bases from J, with 15 bases between. The CDR3 DNA reads TGTGCCACCAGTGATTTGCAGGGCGGGCCGTGGGAGACCCAGTACTTC. Translating gives CATSDLQGGPWETQYF.

The CDR3 DNA reads as TGCGCCAGCAGCTTGAAAGTAGCGGATTACAATGAGCAGTTCTTC. Amino acid sequence: CASSLKVADYNEQFF. V and J are TRBV5-1 and TRBJ2-1; D is perhaps TRBD2 (6 bases). The CDR3 extends over 15 amino acids. V lost 1 base, J lost 4 bases, and 12 bases lay in between. Germline CDR1 SGHRS, CDR2 YFSETQ.

The chain recombines TRBV20-1 with TRBJ2-1, with 8 bases that match TRBD2. Germline CDR1 is DFQATT and CDR2 is SNEGSKA (reference sequence). CDR3 length equals 14 residues. The junction had 7 bases not matched to a gene; V was cut back by 1 base and J by 8 bases. The CDR3 loop reads CSARVVGGAYEQFF. The CDR3 region has the DNA TGCAGTGCTAGAGTTGTCGGGGGGGCCTATGAGCAGTTCTTC.

The CDR3 bases are TGTGCCAGCAGCTTATCGAACCAGAACACTGAAGCTTTCTTT. Amino acids: CASSLSNQNTEAFF. The chain carries TRBV7-6 and TRBJ1-1; D not resolved. This CDR3 contains 14 residues. Trimming removed 2 bases at V and 1 base at J, with 8 bases between. The V gene's germline CDR1 is SGHVS and CDR2 FNYEAQ.

This clonotype turned up a few times. The rearrangement links TRBV3-1 to TRBJ2-1, with 10 bases matching TRBD2. Germline V lookup: CDR1 LGHDT, CDR2 YNNKEL (reference sequence). The CDR3 spans 15 residues. Trimming at V came to 6 bases and at J to 4 bases, leaving 6 bases not matched to a gene. This chain's CDR3 is CASSHTSGVYNEQFF. CDR3 nucleotides: TGTGCCAGCAGTCATACTAGCGGGGTATACAATGAGCAGTTCTTC.

The rearrangement joins TRBV7-2 to TRBJ2-7; 8 bases line up with TRBD2. J gave up 7 bases and V 2 bases, and 10 bases lay outside the gene matches. Looked up from germline, CDR1 is SGHTA and CDR2 is FQGNSA. The CDR3 totals 15 residues. The CDR3 DNA sequence: TGTGCCAGCAGCTTAACGGCGGGGGGATACAATGAGCAGTACTTC. It is translated as CASSLTAGGYNEQYF.

V and J are TRBV5-6 and TRBJ2-3, with 10 bases aligning to TRBD1. The ends lost 2 bases at V and 5 bases at J; junction bases unmatched: 8. The germline CDR1 and CDR2 sequences are SGHDT and YYEEEE. There are 16 residues in the CDR3. The CDR3 sequence: CASSFMTGGVEDTQYF. The CDR3 DNA is TGTGCCAGCAGCTTTATGACAGGGGGCGTGGAAGATACGCAGTATTTT.

The genes are TRBV28 and TRBJ2-1; 9 bases agree with TRBD2. V dropped 2 bases and J dropped 7; count of bases not matched to a gene: 6. CDR1 and CDR2 from the germline V gene are MDHEN and SYDVKM. The CDR3 extends over 15 amino acids. CDR3 loop: CASSLMSGGWNEQFF. For the CDR3, the DNA is TGTGCCAGCAGTTTAATGAGCGGGGGGTGGAATGAGCAGTTCTTC.

This clonotype was detected a few times. The V and J genes are TRBV12-3 or TRBV12-4 and TRBJ2-1, with 9 bases lining up with TRBD2. The CDR3 is 17 residues long. Trimming took 0 bases from V and 6 from J; bases not matched to a gene: 9. CDR3 sequence (DNA): TGTGCCAGCAGTTTAGCGCTGGGCGGGGGGGGCCCCAATGAGCAGTTCTTC. This sequence encodes CASSLALGGGGPNEQFF.

This clonotype was seen a handful of times. This sequence joins TRBV9 and TRBJ2-1, with 8 bases aligning to TRBD2. Germline CDR1 reads SGDLS; CDR2 reads YYNGEE. Germline trimming cut 3 bases from V and 9 bases from J; bases unmatched to any gene: 11. The CDR3 has 15 amino acids. The CDR3 sequence is CASSAHTGGAGEQFF. CDR3 sequence (DNA): TGTGCCAGCAGCGCCCATACCGGGGGGGCCGGTGAGCAGTTCTTC.

The chain uses TRBV20-1 and TRBJ1-2; D is perhaps TRBD1 (5 bases). The CDR3 is 11 residues long. V dropped 7 bases and J dropped 4 bases, with 10 bases sitting between them. The germline V gene encodes CDR1 DFQATT and CDR2 SNEGSKA (reference sequence). The CDR3 sequence: CSGGRSYGYTF. The CDR3 nucleotides are TGCAGTGGGGGACGGAGCTATGGCTACACCTTC.

In its sample, this clonotype was seen a few times. The chain has TRBV6-5 and TRBJ1-2; D may be TRBD1 (6 bases). The CDR3 contains 16 residues. V was trimmed by 7 bases and J by 7 bases, leaving 25 bases between them. Germline loops: CDR1 MNHEY, CDR2 SVGAGI. As DNA, the CDR3 is TGTGCCAGCACCCCCGGGGGCCTACCTCATGGTGGTGGCTACACCTTC. It is translated as CASTPGGLPHGGGYTF.

The chain has TRBV12-3 or TRBV12-4 and TRBJ1-5; D unresolved. The CDR3 spans 14 residues. Trimming shortened V by 7 bases and J by 0 bases, and 10 bases separated the two germline ends. Written as DNA, the CDR3 is TGTGCCAGCAATGCGGCTAATAGCAATCAGCCCCAGCATTTT. It translates to CASNAANSNQPQHF.

In its sample, this clonotype was seen a few times. The genes are TRBV9 and TRBJ2-1; 10 positions agree with TRBD2. CDR1 SGDLS and CDR2 YYNGEE come from the germline V gene. Trimming removed 4 bases from V and 5 bases from J; junction bases left unmatched: 9. The CDR3 totals 16 residues. The CDR3 here is CASSTYGLAANNEQFF. In DNA form, the CDR3 reads TGTGCCAGCAGCACGTACGGACTAGCGGCGAACAATGAGCAGTTCTTC.

This clonotype was observed many times. The chain couples TRBV7-2 to TRBJ2-7; perhaps TRBD1 as D (7 bases). The germline V and J ends were trimmed by 5 bases and 2 bases, with 16 bases remaining between them. Germline CDR1 and CDR2: SGHTA and FQGNSA. The CDR3 loop spans 15 amino acids. CDR3 residues: CASSPQGGLTYEQYF. Written as DNA, the CDR3 is TGTGCCAGCAGCCCTCAGGGGGGCCTCACCTACGAGCAGTACTTC.

This clonotype turned up a few times. The V and J genes are TRBV5-1 and TRBJ1-6; D is unresolved. V lost 0 bases and J lost 1, with 2 bases in between. This CDR3 spans 14 amino acids. The germline gives CDR1 SGHRS, CDR2 YFSETQ. For the CDR3, the DNA is TGCGCCAGCAGCTTGGAGTCCTATAATTCACCCCTCCACTTT. This translates into CASSLESYNSPLHF.

This chain uses TRBV4-1 with TRBJ1-2; 7 bases are shared with TRBD1. Germline CDR1 reads MGHRA; CDR2 reads YSYEKL. CDR3 length equals 19 residues. The V segment lost 0 bases and the J segment 0 bases; nucleotides outside the gene matches: 13. The CDR3 bases are TGCGCCAGCAGCCAAGATAGGGGGAGCGGGACAGACCCTAACTATGGCTACACCTTC. This encodes CASSQDRGSGTDPNYGYTF.

This clonotype was observed a few times. The rearrangement uses TRBV29-1 and TRBJ1-1; no reliable D call. V lost 7 bases, J lost 5 bases, and 14 bases lay in between. Germline V gives CDR1 SQVTM, CDR2 ANQGSEA. The CDR3 has 12 amino acids. CDR3 protein: CSGAVPTTEAFF. The CDR3 DNA follows: TGCAGCGGGGCGGTACCCACTACTGAAGCTTTCTTT.

This chain links TRBV20-1 with TRBJ2-3, with D uncertain. V lost 2 bases, J lost 1 base, and 7 bases lay in between. The CDR3 contains 13 residues. Germline CDR1 and CDR2: DFQATT and SNEGSKA (reference sequence). CDR3 protein: CSARIPRTDTQYF. DNA for the CDR3: TGCAGTGCTAGAATTCCTCGCACAGATACGCAGTATTTT.